This TCR beta chain was profiled in a study of regulatory T cells in long-lasting Graves disease. CDR1 LGHNT and CDR2 FRNRAP come from the germline V gene. The V and J ends lost 7 bases and 0 bases respectively, with 9 bases between them. The CDR3 runs to 14 residues. The sample's time point: newly diagnosed GD, antithyroid drugs for less than 3 months. The TCR library was prepared using RNA isolated from PBMCs. With iRepertoire HTBI primers and Arm-PCR of CDR3 regions, TCR beta libraries were built. One entry per CDR3 protein results from TCRdb running MiXCR on the multiplex PCR reads. The sample has hundreds of thousands of distinct CDR3 sequences, approximately 13% seen once. The same sample was also used in a study of T cells in Graves' hyperthyroidism and ophthalmopathy.

The TCR was taken from a man in his thirties or forties with Graves disease. This chain connects TRBV12-5 to TRBJ2-2; D gene uncertain. Here the sequenced sample was peripheral blood mononuclear cells (PBMCs), taken at new diagnosis, from a patient treated with antithyroid drugs. The CDR3 region has the DNA TGTGCTAGTGCCGCTGGTACGAACACCGGGGAGCTGTTTTTT. It encodes CASAAGTNTGELFF.